This TCR beta chain is from a study of cytomegalovirus exposure and HLA in healthy donors. Overall study findings and caveats: A later analysis linked a missense variant in DCLRE1C to the trimming of TCR beta V and J genes. Most subjects' HLA-A and HLA-B alleles were reportedly predicted from TCR beta sequences. Within an earlier analysis, most TCR beta V segments proved productive either about 90% or about 30% of the time.

Donors likely had unrecorded immune exposures despite being nominally healthy when sampled. Trimming shortened V by 7 bases and J by 2 bases, and 9 bases separated the two germline ends. CDR1 and CDR2 (germline): WSHSY, SAAADI. The CDR3 sequence is 13 residues long. With regard to this clone: Its antigen remains unidentified.

The PCR used 60 Vbeta and 13 Jbeta primers. Produced via immunoSEQ multiplex PCR; TCRdb's table is partial and in-frame only. Of some 130,000 clones in the sample, roughly 80% were seen once. The receptor comes from a man aged 25 to 40 in good health and CMV-seronegative. Sequenced sample: PBMCs. This chain joins TRBV10-2 and TRBJ1-5, with TRBD1 as a possible D gene (6 bases). The CDR3: CASMAGGNQPQHF. In nucleotides, the CDR3 is TGCGCCAGCATGGCAGGGGGCAATCAGCCCCAGCATTTT.